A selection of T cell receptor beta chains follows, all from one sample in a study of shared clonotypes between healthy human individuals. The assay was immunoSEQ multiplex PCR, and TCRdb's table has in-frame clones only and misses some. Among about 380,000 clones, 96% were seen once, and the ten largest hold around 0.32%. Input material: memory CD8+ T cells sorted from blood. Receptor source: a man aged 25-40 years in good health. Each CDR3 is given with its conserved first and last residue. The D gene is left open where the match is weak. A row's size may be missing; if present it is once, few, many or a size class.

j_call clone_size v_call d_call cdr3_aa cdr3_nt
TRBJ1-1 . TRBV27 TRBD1 CASLSIGTDFMNTEAFF TGTGCCAGCTTAAGCATCGGGACAGATTTCATGAACACTGAAGCTTTCTTT
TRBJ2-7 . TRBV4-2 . CASSQDPTSYEQYF TGTGCCAGCAGCCAAGATCCGACTAGCTACGAGCAGTACTTC
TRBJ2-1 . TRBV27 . CASRPAPQYNEQFF TGTGCCAGCAGACCAGCGCCCCAATACAATGAGCAGTTCTTC
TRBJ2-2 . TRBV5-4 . CASSPVYSGPSGETGELFF TGTGCCAGCAGCCCTGTCTATAGCGGCCCCTCAGGGGAAACCGGGGAGCTGTTTTTT
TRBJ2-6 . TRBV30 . CAWSLDSSGANVLTF TGTGCCTGGAGTCTTGACAGCTCTGGGGCCAACGTCCTGACTTTC
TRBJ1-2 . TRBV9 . CASSVEARGSYGYTF TGTGCCAGCAGCGTAGAAGCCAGGGGTTCGTATGGCTACACCTTC
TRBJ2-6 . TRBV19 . CASSITRSGANVLTF TGTGCCAGTAGTATAACGCGCTCTGGGGCCAACGTCCTGACTTTC
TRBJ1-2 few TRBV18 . CASSPQGANYGYTF TGTGCCAGCTCACCACAGGGGGCTAACTATGGCTACACCTTC
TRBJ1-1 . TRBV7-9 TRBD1 CASSWTGRDTEAFF TGTGCCAGCAGCTGGACAGGGAGAGACACTGAAGCTTTCTTT
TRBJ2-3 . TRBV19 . CASSIYRGSTDTQYF TGTGCCAGTAGTATCTATAGGGGGAGCACAGATACGCAGTATTTT
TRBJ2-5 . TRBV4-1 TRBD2 CASSQDIRGGETQYF TGCGCCAGCAGCCAAGATATACGGGGAGGGGAGACCCAGTACTTC
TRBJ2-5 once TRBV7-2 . CASSLKPFGVTQYF TGTGCCAGCAGCTTAAAGCCGTTTGGGGTGACCCAGTACTTC
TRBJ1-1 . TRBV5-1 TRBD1 CASSLGTGIGTEAFF TGCGCCAGCAGCTTGGGGACAGGGATTGGGACTGAAGCTTTCTTT
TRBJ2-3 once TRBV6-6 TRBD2 CASSVLAGVRISQYF TGTGCCAGCAGTGTACTAGCGGGAGTACGCATCTCGCAGTATTTT
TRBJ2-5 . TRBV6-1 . CASSGLLQETQYF TGTGCCAGCAGTGGGTTACTTCAAGAGACCCAGTACTTC
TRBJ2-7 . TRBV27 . CASSRLHPRGGYEQYF TGTGCCAGCAGTCGCCTACACCCCAGGGGGGGTTACGAGCAGTACTTC
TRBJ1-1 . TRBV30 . CAWRRGTEAFF TGTGCCTGGCGGAGGGGCACTGAAGCTTTCTTT
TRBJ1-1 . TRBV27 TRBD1 CASSLGGGPTEAFF TGTGCCAGCAGTTTAGGAGGGGGCCCCACTGAAGCTTTCTTT
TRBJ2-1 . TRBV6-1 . CASRWGAYNEQFF TGTGCCAGCAGATGGGGGGCTTACAATGAGCAGTTCTTC
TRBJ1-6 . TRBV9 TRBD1 CASSGGLGQNSPLHF TGTGCCAGCAGCGGCGGCTTGGGACAGAATTCACCCCTCCACTTT
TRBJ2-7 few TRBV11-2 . CASSSYEQYF TGTGCCAGCAGCTCCTACGAGCAGTACTTC
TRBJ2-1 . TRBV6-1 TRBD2 CAGKTSSGNEQFF TGTGCCGGCAAGACTAGCAGTGGCAATGAGCAGTTCTTC
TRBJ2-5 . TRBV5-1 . CASSEALETQYF TGCGCCAGCAGCGAAGCCCTGGAGACCCAGTACTTC
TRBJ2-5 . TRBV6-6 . CASSYSRETQYF TGTGCCAGCAGTTACTCCCGGGAGACCCAGTACTTC
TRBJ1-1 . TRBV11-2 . CASSLAVGRTEAFF TGTGCCAGCAGCTTAGCTGTGGGGAGGACTGAAGCTTTCTTT
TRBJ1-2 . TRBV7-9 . CASSLDAYGYTF TGTGCCAGCAGCTTAGACGCATATGGCTACACCTTC
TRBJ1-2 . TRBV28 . CASSFKGGSNYGYTF TGTGCCAGCAGTTTTAAAGGGGGTTCCAACTATGGCTACACCTTC
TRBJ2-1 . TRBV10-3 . CATTLAGSGEQFF TGTGCCACCACACTAGCCGGGTCGGGCGAGCAGTTCTTC
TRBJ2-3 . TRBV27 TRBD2 CASSSTGTSLRTQYF TGTGCCAGCAGTTCCACCGGGACTAGCCTGAGGACGCAGTATTTT
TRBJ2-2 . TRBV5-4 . CASSLAASPINTGELFF TGTGCCAGCAGCTTGGCGGCTAGCCCCATCAACACCGGGGAGCTGTTTTTT
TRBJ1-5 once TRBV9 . CASSWGAGNQPQHF TGTGCCAGCAGCTGGGGGGCTGGCAATCAGCCCCAGCATTTT
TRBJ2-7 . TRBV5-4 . CASSRAPPWSYEQYF TGTGCCAGCAGCCGGGCCCCCCCGTGGTCCTACGAGCAGTACTTC
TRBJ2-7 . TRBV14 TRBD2 CASSQDQTGGPPCEQYF TGTGCCAGCAGCCAAGATCAGACGGGAGGGCCCCCCTGCGAGCAGTACTTC
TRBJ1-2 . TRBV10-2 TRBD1 CASSAGGNGYTF TGCGCCAGCAGTGCAGGGGGGAATGGCTACACCTTC
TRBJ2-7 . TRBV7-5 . CARSLYRDEQYF TGTGCCAGAAGCTTGTATAGGGATGAGCAGTACTTC
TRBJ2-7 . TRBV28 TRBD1 CASSPLGDRGKVEQYF TGTGCCAGCAGCCCTTTGGGGGACAGGGGAAAGGTCGAGCAGTACTTC
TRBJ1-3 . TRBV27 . CASRAYSGNTIYF TGTGCCAGCAGGGCCTACTCTGGAAACACCATATATTTT